These 18 T cell receptor beta chains share one sample of origin, sequenced in a study of molecular identifiers for immune sequencing clone quantification (dated by TCRdb to 2016 to 2018). The library was made by PCR. Data came from a NextSeq 500. The public reads were run again by TCRdb, first through fastp at Q25 and then through MiXCR, and only productive beta chains were kept. Every CDR3 protein is listed once, alongside the most common genes and DNA of its rows. The sample has more than 450,000 distinct CDR3 sequences on record, around 23% of them singletons. The top ten constitute over 0.6% of the sample. The specimen was naive CD8+ T cells from blood, with Jurkat cell RNA spiked in. Reading the label with the study, this specimen's cell subset or site is: FACS-sorted CD8+CD4-CCR7+CD45RA+ naive T cells. These receptors originate from a human donor in good health. Some libraries in this study had Jurkat cell RNA spiked in.

To note about this clonotype: The conserved final phenylalanine or tryptophan is absent from the CDR3, which likely points to a read error. The chain has TRBV6-2 or TRBV6-3 and TRBJ1-5, with 8 bases that match TRBD1. Trimming at V came to 5 bases and at J to 4 bases, leaving 13 bases not matched to a gene. From germline, CDR1 is MNHEY and CDR2 SVGEGT. CDR3 length: 17 residues. The DNA of the CDR3 is TGTGCCAGCAGTAGTTTGTTGACAGGGGCAGAGAATCAGCCCCAGCATGTT. As protein: CASSSLLTGAENQPQHV.

This clonotype was counted between two and nine times. The chain employs TRBV4-3 and TRBJ2-7; D might be TRBD1 (5 bases). V lost 0 bases and J 4 bases, leaving 10 bases between the germline ends. From germline, CDR1 is LGHNA and CDR2 YSLEER. The length of the CDR3 is 14 residues. For the CDR3, the DNA is TGCGCCAGCAGCCAAGATCGTAGGGGATACGAGCAGTACTTC. Translation gives CASSQDRRGYEQYF.

The DNA of the CDR3 is TGCGCCAGCAGCCAAGAGCCAGCACCCACAGCCGGGCAGTACTTC. It is translated as CASSQEPAPTAGQYF. The J gene is TRBJ2-7, the V gene TRBV4-1; D ambiguous. Germline values: CDR1 MGHRA, CDR2 YSYEKL. This CDR3 comprises 15 residues. The V and J ends lost 0 bases and 9 bases respectively, with 18 bases between them.

This clonotype was counted many times. The gene calls are TRBV7-9 and TRBJ1-1; no clear D gene. The length of the CDR3 is 13 residues. The germline V gene encodes CDR1 SEHNR and CDR2 FQNEAQ (reference sequence). Trimming stripped 4 bases from V and 1 base from J, with 7 bases between. The chain's CDR3 is CASSYMSNTEAFF. The CDR3 DNA is TGTGCCAGCAGCTATATGTCGAACACTGAAGCTTTCTTT.

Notes on this clonotype: Possible read error: a much larger clone is one base away. This chain connects TRBV7-2 to TRBJ2-3; 11 bases agree with TRBD1. Germline lookup yields CDR1 SGHTA and CDR2 FQGNSA. After removal of 8 bases from V and 4 bases from J, the junction contained 5 bases not matched to a gene. The CDR3 sequence is 14 residues long. The CDR3 is CASCQGQGADTQYF. CDR3 sequence (DNA): TGTGCCAGCTGCCAGGGACAGGGGGCAGATACGCAGTATTTT. The full variable domain, with the rest looked up from reference TRBV7-2 and TRBJ2-3, is GAGVSQSPSNKVTEKGKDVELRCDPISGHTALYWYRQSLGQGLEFLIYFQGNSAPDKSGLPSDRFSAERTGGSVSTLTIQRTQQEDSAVYLCASCQGQGADTQYFGPGTRLTVL.

This clonotype was observed a handful of times. The chain combines TRBV25-1 with TRBJ1-2; D is unresolved. Germline V lookup: CDR1 MGHDK, CDR2 SYGVNS. The CDR3 is made up of 13 amino acids. The V gene lost 6 bases and the J gene lost 0 bases, with 8 bases spanning the gap. The CDR3 nucleotides are TGTGCCAGCAGCGTGACTTCTAACTATGGCTACACCTTC. As protein: CASSVTSNYGYTF.

This clonotype occurred many times. This chain links TRBV6-6 with TRBJ1-3, with TRBD1 matching over 10 bases. Germline assignment: CDR1 MNHNY and CDR2 SVGAGI (reference sequence). J was trimmed by 2 bases and V by 6 bases; bases with no gene match: 7. This CDR3 contains 16 residues. The CDR3 DNA sequence: TGTGCCAGCAGCACTAACGACAGGGGGCCTGGAAACACCATATATTTT. Its protein product is CASSTNDRGPGNTIYF.

As regards this clonotype: A read error is possible here, since a much larger clone lies one base away. The chain links TRBV5-6 to TRBJ1-4; D unclear. CDR3 size: 13 residues. Trimming pared 0 bases from V and 10 bases from J, leaving 10 bases between. Germline CDR1 is SGHDT and CDR2 is YYEEEE. The CDR3 bases are TGTGCCAGCAGCTTGGGACTTCCTGGAAAACTGTTTTTT. Translated: CASSLGLPGKLFF.

This clonotype was counted between two and nine times. The V gene is TRBV11-2, the J gene TRBJ2-1; a possible D gene is TRBD2 (5 bases). Germline CDR1 SGHAT, CDR2 FQNNGV. This CDR3 has 15 amino acids. V was clipped by 7 bases and J by 4 bases, with 17 bases between them. This CDR3 reads CASNPLSGNYNEQFF. In DNA, the CDR3 is TGTGCCAGCAACCCACTTTCCGGGAATTACAATGAGCAGTTCTTC. The full variable domain, in which reference TRBV11-2 and TRBJ2-1 provide the parts outside the CDR3, is EAGVAQSPRYKIIEKRQSVAFWCNPISGHATLYWYQQILGQGPKLLIQFQNNGVVDDSQLPKDRFSAERLKGVDSTLKIQPAKLEDSAVYLCASNPLSGNYNEQFFGPGTRLTVL.

As regards this clonotype: This may stem from a read error, because a much larger clone lies one nucleotide away. The chain is built from TRBV4-1 and TRBJ1-3; 8 nucleotides match TRBD1. Germline V gene data show CDR1 as MGHRA and CDR2 as YSYEKL. The J segment lost 0 bases and the V segment lost 1 base, leaving 8 bases of the junction unmatched. The CDR3 covers 18 residues. CDR3 protein: CASSQAGTGSISGNTIYF. The CDR3 DNA follows: TGCGCCAGCAGCCAAGCCGGGACAGGTTCCATCTCTGGAAACACCATATATTTT.

This clonotype was counted once. The rearrangement joins TRBV10-1 to TRBJ2-7; D call uncertain. Germline values: CDR1 WNHNN, CDR2 SYGVQD (reference sequence). V lost 3 bases and J lost 3, with 12 bases in between. The CDR3 has 14 amino acids. The CDR3 DNA follows: TGCGCCAGCAGTGACTCACTATTCGGCTACGAGCAGTACTTC. Translation: CASSDSLFGYEQYF.

This clonotype appeared many times. The chain is built from TRBV7-9 and TRBJ2-7, with TRBD1 matching over 7 bases. Germline CDR1 is SEHNR and CDR2 is FQNEAQ (reference sequence). There are 12 residues in the CDR3. V gave up 10 bases and J gave up 5 bases; unmatched junction bases: 8. CDR3: CATQAGGHEQYF. The CDR3 coding sequence is TGTGCCACCCAGGCAGGGGGTCACGAGCAGTACTTC.

This clonotype was seen a few times. V gene TRBV27 combines with J gene TRBJ2-3; TRBD2 might be the D (6 bases). The CDR3 covers 14 residues. Deletions cut 9 bases from V and 3 bases from J, with 16 bases between. Germline values: CDR1 MNHEY, CDR2 SMNVEV (reference sequence). CDR3 nucleotides: TGTGCCAGTAATAGCGGCTTGGGGACAGATACGCAGTATTTT. This sequence encodes CASNSGLGTDTQYF.

This clonotype was observed a handful of times. The rearrangement uses TRBV20-1 and TRBJ2-7; 9 bases fit TRBD2. There are 14 residues in the CDR3. With 3 bases clipped from V and 2 bases from J, the junction kept 5 bases outside the gene matches. CDR1 and CDR2 from the germline V gene are DFQATT and SNEGSKA (reference sequence). This CDR3 reads CSARIAGAPYEQYF. The CDR3 bases are TGCAGTGCTAGGATAGCGGGGGCCCCCTACGAGCAGTACTTC.

A few counts support this clonotype. The V gene is TRBV7-9, the J gene TRBJ1-1; 8 bases fit TRBD1. This CDR3 spans 17 amino acids. Germline V gene lookup returns CDR1 SEHNR and CDR2 FQNEAQ (reference sequence). The V gene end was trimmed by 5 bases and the J gene end by 1 base; junction bases not matched to a gene: 12. DNA of the CDR3: TGTGCCAGCAGCCCCCGCCCCGGACAGGGCAAGAACACTGAAGCTTTCTTT. Encoded protein: CASSPRPGQGKNTEAFF.

This clonotype was seen repeatedly, ten times or more. V gene TRBV29-1 combines with J gene TRBJ1-1, with D maybe TRBD1 (6 bases). Looked up from germline, CDR1 is SQVTM and CDR2 is ANQGSEA. Trimming took off 6 bases at V and 1 base at J, with 15 bases between the two ends. The CDR3 is made up of 14 amino acids. This CDR3 is CSVLGRGSNTEAFF. The DNA of the CDR3 is TGCAGCGTATTAGGCAGGGGATCGAACACTGAAGCTTTCTTT. The whole variable domain, filled in from reference TRBV29-1 and TRBJ1-1, reads SAVISQKPSRDICQRGTSLTIQCQVDSQVTMMFWYRQQPGQSLTLIATANQGSEATYESGFVIDKFPISRPNLTFSTLTVSNMSPEDSSIYLCSVLGRGSNTEAFFGQGTRLTVV.

In regard to this clonotype: A read error may account for a junction end that differs from germline. The V gene is TRBV7-3, the J gene TRBJ2-1; 10 nucleotides align to TRBD2. The germline CDR1 and CDR2 sequences are SGHTA and FQGTGA. This CDR3 has 18 amino acids. The CDR3 spells CASSLQGLAPSSYNEQLF. Here the CDR3 DNA reads TGTGCCAGCAGCCTTCAGGGACTAGCGCCAAGCTCCTACAATGAGCAGCTCTTC.

This clonotype was detected a few times. The chain is built from TRBV3-1 and TRBJ2-7; 9 bases fit TRBD1. The CDR3 is made up of 16 amino acids. The germline V gene has CDR1 LGHDT and CDR2 YNNKEL (reference sequence). Trimming at V came to 0 bases and at J to 4 bases, leaving 7 bases not matched to a gene. This chain's CDR3 is CASSQDQPGQGYEQYF. CDR3 bases: TGTGCCAGCAGCCAAGACCAACCGGGACAGGGATACGAGCAGTACTTC.